The table lists the clone carrying this T cell receptor beta chain with a count of one. Antigen unknown. A multiplex PCR was run with 60 Vbeta primers and 13 Jbeta primers. Assay used: immunoSEQ multiplex PCR; TCRdb lists only in-frame clones, some missing. The sample has about 140,000 clones, roughly 84% seen once; the top ten hold less than 2.5%. The data were taken from a study of cytomegalovirus exposure and HLA in healthy donors. Germline lookup yields CDR1 SQVTM and CDR2 ANQGSEA. The CDR3 is 14 amino acids. V lost 6 bases, J lost 2 bases, and 17 bases lay in between. Whole-study results and caveats: Some TCR beta chains (roughly 150 of them) were listed as cytomegalovirus-associated.

The clonotype originates from a boy younger than 10 in good health and CMV-seronegative. The chain is built from TRBV29-1 and TRBJ2-7; D is perhaps TRBD2 (5 bases). The sample comprised PBMCs. The DNA for the CDR3 is TGCAGCGTCAGCACGGGAAGGTCAACCTACGAGCAGTACTTC. It is translated as CSVSTGRSTYEQYF.